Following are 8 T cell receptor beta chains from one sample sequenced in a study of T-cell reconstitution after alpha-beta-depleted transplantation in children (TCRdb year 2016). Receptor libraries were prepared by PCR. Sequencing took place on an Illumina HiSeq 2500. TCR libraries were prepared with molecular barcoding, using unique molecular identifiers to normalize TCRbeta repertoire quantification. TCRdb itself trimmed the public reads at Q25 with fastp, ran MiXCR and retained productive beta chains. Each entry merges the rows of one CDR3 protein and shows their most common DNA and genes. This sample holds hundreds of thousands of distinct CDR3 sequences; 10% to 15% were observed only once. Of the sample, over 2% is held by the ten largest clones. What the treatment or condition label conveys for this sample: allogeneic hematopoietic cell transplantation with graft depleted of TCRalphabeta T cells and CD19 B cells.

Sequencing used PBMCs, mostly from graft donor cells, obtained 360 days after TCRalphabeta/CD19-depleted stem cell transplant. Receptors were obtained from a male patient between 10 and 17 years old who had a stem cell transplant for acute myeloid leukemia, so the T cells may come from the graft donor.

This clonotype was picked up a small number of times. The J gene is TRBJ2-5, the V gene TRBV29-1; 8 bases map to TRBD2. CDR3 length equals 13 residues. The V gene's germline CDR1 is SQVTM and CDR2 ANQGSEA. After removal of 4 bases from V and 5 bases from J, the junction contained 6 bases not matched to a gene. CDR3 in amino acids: CSVGLGGGETQYF. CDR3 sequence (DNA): TGCAGCGTTGGACTGGGCGGGGGGGAGACCCAGTACTTC.

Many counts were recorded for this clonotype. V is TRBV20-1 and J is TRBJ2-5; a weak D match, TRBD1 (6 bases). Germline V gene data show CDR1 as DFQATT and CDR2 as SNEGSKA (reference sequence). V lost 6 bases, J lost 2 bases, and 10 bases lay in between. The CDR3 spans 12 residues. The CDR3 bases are TGCAGTGCCAATAGGGGGCAAGAGACCCAGTACTTC. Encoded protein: CSANRGQETQYF.

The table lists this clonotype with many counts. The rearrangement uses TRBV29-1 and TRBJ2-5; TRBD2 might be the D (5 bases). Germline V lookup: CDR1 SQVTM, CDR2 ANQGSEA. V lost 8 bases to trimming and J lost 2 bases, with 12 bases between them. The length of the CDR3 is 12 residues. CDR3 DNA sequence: TGCAGCTCCGGACTGGGACAAGAGACCCAGTACTTC. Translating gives CSSGLGQETQYF.

The CDR3 protein is CASSLVFSGSGYTQYF. CDR3 in DNA: TGTGCCAGCAGCTTGGTTTTTAGCGGGAGCGGGTATACGCAGTATTTT. This chain joins TRBV5-6 and TRBJ2-3, with 9 nucleotides matching TRBD2. CDR1 and CDR2 (germline): SGHDT, YYEEEE. The CDR3 sequence is 16 residues long. The J segment lost 7 bases and the V segment lost 0 bases, leaving 9 bases of the junction unmatched.

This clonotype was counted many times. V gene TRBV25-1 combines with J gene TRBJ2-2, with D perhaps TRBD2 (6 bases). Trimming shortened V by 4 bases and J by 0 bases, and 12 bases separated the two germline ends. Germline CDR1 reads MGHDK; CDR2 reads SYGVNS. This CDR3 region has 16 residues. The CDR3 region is CASSGIADPNTGELFF. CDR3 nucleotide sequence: TGTGCCAGCAGTGGTATAGCGGACCCGAACACCGGGGAGCTGTTTTTT.

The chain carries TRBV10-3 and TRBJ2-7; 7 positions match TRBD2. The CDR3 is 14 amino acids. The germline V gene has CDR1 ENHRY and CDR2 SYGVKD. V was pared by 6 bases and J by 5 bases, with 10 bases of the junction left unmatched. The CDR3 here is CAIRVGRAENEQYF. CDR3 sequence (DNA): TGTGCCATCAGAGTTGGGAGGGCGGAAAACGAGCAGTACTTC.

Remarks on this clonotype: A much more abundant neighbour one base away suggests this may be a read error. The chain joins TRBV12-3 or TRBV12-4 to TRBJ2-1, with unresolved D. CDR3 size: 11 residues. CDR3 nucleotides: TGTGCCATCAGTTTTCCCAATGAGCAGTTCTTC. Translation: CAISFPNEQFF.

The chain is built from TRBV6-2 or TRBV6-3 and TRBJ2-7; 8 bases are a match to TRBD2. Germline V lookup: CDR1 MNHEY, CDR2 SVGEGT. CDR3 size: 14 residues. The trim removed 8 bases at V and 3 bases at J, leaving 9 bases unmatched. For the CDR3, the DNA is TGTGCCAGCGTTATGGGCGGGAGGATCTACGAGCAGTACTTC. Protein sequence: CASVMGGRIYEQYF.